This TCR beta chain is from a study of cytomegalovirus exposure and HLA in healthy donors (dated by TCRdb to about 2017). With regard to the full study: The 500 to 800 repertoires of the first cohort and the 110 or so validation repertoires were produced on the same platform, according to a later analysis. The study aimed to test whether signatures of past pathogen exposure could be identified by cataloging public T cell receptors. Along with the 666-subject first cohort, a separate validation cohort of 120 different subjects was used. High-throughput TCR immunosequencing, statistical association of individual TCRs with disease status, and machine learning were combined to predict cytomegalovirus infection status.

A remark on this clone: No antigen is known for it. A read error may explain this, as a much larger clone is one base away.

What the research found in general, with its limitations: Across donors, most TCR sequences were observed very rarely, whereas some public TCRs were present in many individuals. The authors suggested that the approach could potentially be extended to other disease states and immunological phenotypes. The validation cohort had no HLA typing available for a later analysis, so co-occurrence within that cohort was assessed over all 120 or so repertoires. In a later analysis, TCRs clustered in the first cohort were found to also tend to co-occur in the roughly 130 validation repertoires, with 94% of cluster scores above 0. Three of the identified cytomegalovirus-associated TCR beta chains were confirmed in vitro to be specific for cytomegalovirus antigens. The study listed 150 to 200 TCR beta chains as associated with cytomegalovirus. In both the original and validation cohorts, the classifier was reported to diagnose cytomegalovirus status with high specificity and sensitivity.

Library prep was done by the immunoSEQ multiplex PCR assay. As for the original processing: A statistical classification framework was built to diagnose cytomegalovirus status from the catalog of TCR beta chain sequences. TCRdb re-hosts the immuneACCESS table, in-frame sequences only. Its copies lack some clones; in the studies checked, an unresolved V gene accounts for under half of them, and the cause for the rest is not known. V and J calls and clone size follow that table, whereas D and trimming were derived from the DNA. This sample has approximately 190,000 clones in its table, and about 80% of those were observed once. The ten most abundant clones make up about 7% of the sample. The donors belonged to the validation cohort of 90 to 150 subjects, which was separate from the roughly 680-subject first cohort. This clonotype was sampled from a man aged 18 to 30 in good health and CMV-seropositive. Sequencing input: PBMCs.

The CDR3 corresponds to CASSLSGNYGYTF. The nucleotide sequence is given as TGTGCCAGCAGCTTATCAGGGAACTATGGCTACACCTTC. The rearrangement combines TRBV11-2 with TRBJ1-2, with a weak D call of TRBD1 (5 bases match). A distance of 6 bases separates the germline ends of V and J, which lose 2 bases and 2 bases respectively. The CDR3 runs 13 amino acids, cysteine and phenylalanine included. The only DNA kept is the CDR3, 39 bases in frame from the first base. The CDR1 and CDR2 encoded by the germline V gene are SGHAT and FQNNGV.